Each of the 23 T cell receptor beta chains below was sequenced from the same sample in a study of glioma-infiltrating T cells. Using RNA template, CDR3s of TCR alpha and beta were amplified with iRepertoire arm-PCR. MiXCR, applied by TCRdb to the multiplex PCR reads, yields one record per CDR3 protein. The sample carries about 89,000 distinct CDR3 sequences, about 25% recorded once. The material sequenced was glioma tissue, nonneoplastic brain tissue, or PBMCs (not recorded which). The source of these receptors is a human donor with low-grade glioma or glioblastoma, undergoing nonglioma brain surgery, or in good health (not recorded which).

This clonotype showed up many times. This chain uses TRBV6-1 with TRBJ2-1; D is possibly TRBD2 (6 bases). Looked up from germline, CDR1 is MNHNS and CDR2 is SASEGT. This CDR3 has 13 residues. The V and J ends lost 7 bases and 1 base respectively, with 8 bases between them. The CDR3 sequence is CASTGDSYNEQFF. In DNA, the CDR3 is TGTGCCAGCACGGGGGATTCCTACAATGAGCAGTTCTTC.

The rearrangement uses TRBV11-2 and TRBJ2-4; D call uncertain. CDR1 and CDR2 from the germline V gene are SGHAT and FQNNGV. The V gene lost 3 bases and the J gene lost 8 bases, with 14 bases spanning the gap. The length of the CDR3 is 14 residues. The CDR3 DNA sequence: TGTGCCAGCAGCTTCACCACCAATTCAGACATTCAGTACTTC. It specifies CASSFTTNSDIQYF. Full variable domain (outside the CDR3, taken from reference TRBV11-2 and TRBJ2-4): EAGVAQSPRYKIIEKRQSVAFWCNPISGHATLYWYQQILGQGPKLLIQFQNNGVVDDSQLPKDRFSAERLKGVDSTLKIQPAKLEDSAVYLCASSFTTNSDIQYFGAGTRLSVL.

This clonotype has ten or more counts. The chain is built from TRBV27 and TRBJ2-7; D perhaps matches TRBD2 (6 bases). The ends were cut back, 5 bases at V and 1 base at J, with 15 bases in the middle. The CDR3 contains 15 residues. Germline V CDR1 and CDR2: MNHEY, SMNVEV (reference sequence). CDR3 amino acids: CASSPIPSGSYEQYF. The CDR3 DNA sequence: TGTGCCAGCAGTCCCATACCAAGCGGGTCCTACGAGCAGTACTTC.

This clonotype occurred many times. The chain joins TRBV5-1 to TRBJ1-2; 9 bases are shared with TRBD1. V shed 2 bases and J 4 bases; nucleotides not matched to a gene: 6. The CDR3 is made up of 15 amino acids. Germline V gene sequence: CDR1 SGHRS, CDR2 YFSETQ. Here the CDR3 DNA reads TGCGCCAGCAGCTTACAGGGGGCGCAGGGCTATGGCTACACCTTC. Encoded protein: CASSLQGAQGYGYTF.

This clonotype was seen at least ten times. The rearrangement uses TRBV7-9 and TRBJ2-1; 9 positions match TRBD1. V gave up 5 bases and J gave up 2 bases; unmatched junction bases: 4. Germline V lookup: CDR1 SEHNR, CDR2 FQNEAQ (reference sequence). This CDR3 comprises 15 residues. CDR3 amino acids: CASSTTGGAYNEQFF. As DNA, the CDR3 is TGTGCCAGCAGCACGACAGGGGGGGCCTACAATGAGCAGTTCTTC.

This clonotype has a count of ten or more. This chain links TRBV27 with TRBJ2-4; no clear D gene. V was cut by 5 bases and J by 10 bases, with 3 bases left in between. The CDR3 has 9 residues. From germline, CDR1 is MNHEY and CDR2 SMNVEV (reference sequence). CDR3 DNA: TGTGCCAGCAGTAGAATTCAGTACTTC. Translating it yields CASSRIQYF.

V usage is TRBV30 and J usage is TRBJ2-4; D not certain. V was cut by 5 bases and J by 0 bases, with 5 bases left in between. Germline V gene sequence: CDR1 GTSNPN, CDR2 SVGIG (reference sequence). There are 12 residues in the CDR3. The CDR3 DNA reads TGTGCCTGGGGGGTAGCCAAAAACATTCAGTACTTC. Protein product: CAWGVAKNIQYF.

The V call is TRBV12-3 or TRBV12-4, the J call TRBJ1-5; a possible D gene is TRBD1 (6 bases). V dropped 11 bases and J dropped 0 bases, with 17 bases sitting between them. This CDR3 spans 15 amino acids. The CDR3 sequence is CASREGGNSNQPQHF. In DNA form, the CDR3 reads TGTGCCTCAAGGGAGGGGGGTAATAGCAATCAGCCCCAGCATTTT.

Concerning this clonotype: A much larger clone differs by one base, so this may be a read error. The CDR3 end shows no conserved phenylalanine or tryptophan, and so a read error is likely. This chain uses TRBV29-1 with TRBJ1-2; D gene uncertain. The germline V gene has CDR1 SQVTM and CDR2 ANQGSEA. Trimming took off 4 bases at V and 4 bases at J, with 16 bases between the two ends. CDR3 length: 14 amino acids. CDR3 sequence reads: CSVGAGAPGYGYTV. CDR3 DNA sequence: TGCAGCGTTGGCGCGGGAGCCCCCGGCTATGGCTACACCGTC.

There are many counts of this clonotype. The genes are TRBV6-2 or TRBV6-3 and TRBJ2-7, with 13 bases fitting TRBD2. Germline V CDR1 and CDR2: MNHEY, SVGEGT. The V gene end was trimmed by 7 bases and the J gene end by 6 bases; junction bases not matched to a gene: 9. The CDR3 has 15 residues. CDR3 protein: CASNALRTSGSEQYF. CDR3 bases: TGTGCCAGCAACGCGCTGAGGACTAGCGGGAGCGAGCAGTACTTC.

This clonotype was seen repeatedly, ten times or more. The V gene is TRBV7-2, the J gene TRBJ1-1, with TRBD1 matching over 7 bases. The germline gives CDR1 SGHTA, CDR2 FQGNSA. The ends lost 10 bases at V and 1 base at J; junction bases unmatched: 9. The length of the CDR3 is 14 residues. The CDR3 sequence is CANQRQGANTEAFF. The CDR3 coding sequence is TGTGCCAACCAAAGACAGGGAGCGAACACTGAAGCTTTCTTT.

Of note for this clonotype: Possible read error: a much larger clone is one base away. The CDR3 region has the DNA TGTGCCATCAGGGCTATAAGTGGTGCTTATAATTCACCCCTCCGCTTT. Translating it yields CAIRAISGAYNSPLRF. The gene calls are TRBV10-3 and TRBJ1-6; D call uncertain. In germline, CDR1 is ENHRY, CDR2 SYGVKD. The CDR3 runs to 16 residues.

This clonotype was counted ten times or more. The chain links TRBV7-2 to TRBJ2-1; 9 bases match TRBD2. V lost 3 bases and J lost 4; bases outside the gene matches: 16. Germline CDR1 is SGHTA and CDR2 is FQGNSA. The CDR3 is made up of 19 amino acids. This chain's CDR3 is CASSFPPGLAPYRYNEQFF. As DNA, the CDR3 is TGTGCCAGCAGCTTCCCCCCGGGACTAGCCCCCTATCGGTACAATGAGCAGTTCTTC.

The CDR3, as DNA: TGCAGCGTTGAAGGGGACAGGGACGAGCAGTACTTC. It specifies CSVEGDRDEQYF. J is TRBJ2-7 and V is TRBV29-1; 9 bases are shared with TRBD1. The CDR3 loop spans 12 amino acids. J was trimmed by 5 bases and V by 1 base; bases with no gene match: 0. Germline loops: CDR1 SQVTM, CDR2 ANQGSEA.

This clonotype came up many times. The chain combines TRBV29-1 with TRBJ2-3, with 8 bases matching TRBD2. J gave up 6 bases and V 4 bases, and 15 bases lay outside the gene matches. Germline V gives CDR1 SQVTM, CDR2 ANQGSEA. The CDR3 totals 16 residues. This CDR3 is CSVGGTGREVRDTQYF. The CDR3, as DNA: TGCAGCGTTGGGGGCACGGGGCGGGAGGTGAGGGATACGCAGTATTTT.

This clonotype showed up many times. Since a much larger clone is just one base distant, this may be a read error. The chain combines TRBV6-1 with TRBJ1-1; D gene uncertain. CDR1 and CDR2 (germline): MNHNS, SASEGT. CDR3 length: 14 amino acids. In nucleotides, the CDR3 is TGTGCCAGCAGTCTTCATCGGGTGAACACTGAAGTTTTCTTT. Residues: CASSLHRVNTEVFF.

This clonotype was observed at least ten times. The V and J genes are TRBV28 and TRBJ2-5, with 7 bases that match TRBD1. The CDR3 is 13 amino acids. V lost 6 bases, J lost 7 bases, and 8 bases stayed unmatched. Germline V gives CDR1 MDHEN, CDR2 SYDVKM. The CDR3 protein is CASRDTGAPTQYF. CDR3 nucleotide sequence: TGTGCCAGCAGAGATACAGGGGCCCCGACCCAGTACTTC.

The chain employs TRBV18 and TRBJ2-5; no reliable D call. Trimming shortened V by 2 bases and J by 1 base, and 8 bases separated the two germline ends. Germline CDR1 is KGHSH and CDR2 is LQKENI. The CDR3 is made up of 14 amino acids. CDR3 sequence: CASSPGIVQETQYF. CDR3 sequence (DNA): TGTGCCAGCTCACCAGGGATAGTCCAAGAGACCCAGTACTTC.

This clonotype has ten or more counts. The chain links TRBV19 to TRBJ1-5; tentatively, D is TRBD1 (5 bases). Trimming cost V 6 bases and J 3 bases, with 12 bases left between them. This CDR3 comprises 14 residues. Germline assignment: CDR1 LNHDA and CDR2 SQIVND (reference sequence). CDR3 amino acids: CASRIGQVNQPQHF. The CDR3 region has the DNA TGTGCCAGTAGGATCGGACAAGTCAATCAGCCCCAGCATTTT. The full variable domain, rest sourced from reference TRBV19 and TRBJ1-5, is DGGITQSPKYLFRKEGQNVTLSCEQNLNHDAMYWYRQDPGQGLRLIYYSQIVNDFQKGDIAEGYSVSREKKESFPLTVTSAQKNPTAFYLCASRIGQVNQPQHFGDGTRLSIL.

This clonotype has at least ten counts. The chain uses TRBV6-2 or TRBV6-3 and TRBJ2-7, with 8 bases lining up with TRBD1. The V and J ends lost 6 bases and 10 bases, in that order; junction bases with no gene match: 8. Germline V gene sequence: CDR1 MNHEY, CDR2 SVGEGT. The CDR3 runs to 12 residues. The CDR3: CASSQDRERQYF. Here the CDR3 DNA reads TGTGCCAGCAGCCAGGACAGGGAGAGACAGTACTTC.

This clonotype occurred a few times. The V call is TRBV5-5, the J call TRBJ2-7; 8 nucleotides align to TRBD2. The junction had 11 bases not matched to a gene; V was cut back by 6 bases and J by 3 bases. The length of the CDR3 is 15 residues. Germline CDR1 reads SGHKS; CDR2 reads YYEKEE (reference sequence). The CDR3 loop is CASTSAGGLDYEQYF. The CDR3 nucleotides are TGTGCCAGCACTTCCGCGGGGGGTTTAGACTACGAGCAGTACTTC.

This clonotype was found many times. The V gene is TRBV12-3 or TRBV12-4, the J gene TRBJ2-5; a possible D gene is TRBD2 (5 bases). Between the trimmed V and J ends, which lost 3 bases and 4 bases, there was a span of 9 bases. The CDR3 extends over 13 amino acids. The DNA for the CDR3 is TGTGCCAGCAGTTTCGGGGTTGGAGAGACCCAGTACTTC. As protein: CASSFGVGETQYF.

This clonotype has more than one count but fewer than ten. The chain links TRBV5-1 to TRBJ2-5; TRBD1 aligns across 10 bases. This CDR3 region has 17 residues. V shed 4 bases, J shed 5 bases, and the junction held 14 bases outside the gene matches. Germline values: CDR1 SGHRS, CDR2 YFSETQ. For the CDR3, the DNA is TGCGCCAGCAGCCACGCCTCGGACAGGGGGAGGCGGGAGACCCAGTACTTC. It codes for CASSHASDRGRRETQYF.